This is a list of T cell receptor beta chains from one sample in a study of cytomegalovirus exposure and HLA in healthy donors. Clones were read by immunoSEQ multiplex PCR, and TCRdb kept only the in-frame ones, dropping some. The table records 130,000 to 150,000 clones, about 79% of them present only once. Input material: PBMCs. The receptor source for this set is a male donor in good health and CMV-seronegative. Both conserved end residues are part of each CDR3. The D gene is left open where the match is weak.

>TRBV25-1|TRBD2|16
CASTLGTSEYTDTQYF
>TRBV6-1|-|13
CASSQGGPYEQYF
>TRBV19|TRBD2|14
CASSIGLASYEQYF
>TRBV19|TRBD1|15
CASKPGQGMNTEAFF
>TRBV6-1|TRBD1|15
CASSEGAGDRQPQHF
>TRBV5-1|-|14
CASSSPNGAETQYF
>TRBV10-2|-|13
CASSESGGYGYTF
>TRBV6-5|TRBD1|14
CASSQGQGAEKLFF
>TRBV7-8|-|13
CASSLGPGSPLHF
>TRBV18|-|15
CASAVDTLFSTEAFF
>TRBV29-1|-|14
CSVWTAQEGDGYTF
>TRBV12-5|TRBD2|18
CASGLWTSGSEGTGELFF
>TRBV12-5|-|14
CASGAQGVWAEAFF
>TRBV5-4|TRBD2|13
CASSFELAGDQYF
>TRBV30|TRBD1|11
CAWTTGYEQYF
>TRBV30|TRBD2|15
CAWSVQVAGGYEQYF
>TRBV9|-|15
CASSVGSGGYNEQFF
>TRBV6-4|TRBD1|16
CASRRTGDPTNEKLFF
>TRBV30|-|15
CACPDLRGAHEKLFF
>TRBV29-1|-|13
CSVESSRGDTQYF
>TRBV19|-|15
CASSDPAGSNYGYTF
>TRBV5-1|-|13
CASSRVFDQPQHF
>TRBV29-1|TRBD1|14
CSVRGSGTDYGYTF
>TRBV4-1|-|13
CASSQGANTEAFF
>TRBV2|-|14
CASLKPFSSYEQYF
>TRBV10-2|TRBD1|15
CASERTGRAGQPQHF